Listed here are 24 T cell receptor beta chains from one sample, sequenced in a study of blood T cells in healthy people across ages. Sample-barcoded 5' priming and a J-beta primer mix drove a second PCR of roughly 6 to 12 cycles. Via MiXCR, TCRdb re-called the 5' RACE reads, giving one row per CDR3 protein. The table lists about a million distinct CDR3 sequences, more than 30% of them singletons, with around 13% in the top ten. The sample was blood. The receptors stem from a man aged 18 to 29 in good health.

The V gene is TRBV11-2, the J gene TRBJ2-3; D might be TRBD1 (6 bases). The germline V gene has CDR1 SGHAT and CDR2 FQNNGV. V was shortened by 6 bases and J by 5 bases, with 18 bases between the two germline ends. This CDR3 comprises 15 residues. CDR3 protein: CASSQEYRDGDTQYF. In DNA form, the CDR3 reads TGTGCCAGCAGTCAGGAGTACAGGGATGGAGATACGCAGTATTTT.

This clonotype was seen a handful of times. V usage is TRBV20-1 and J usage is TRBJ1-1; the D is unclear. CDR3 length: 16 amino acids. Germline V gene lookup returns CDR1 DFQATT and CDR2 SNEGSKA (reference sequence). The germline V and J ends were trimmed by 4 bases and 3 bases, with 21 bases remaining between them. CDR3 nucleotide sequence: TGCAGTGCTACTCGCCCGTCGCGTCTCAAGGACACTGAAGCTTTCTTT. Its translation is CSATRPSRLKDTEAFF.

Comments on this clonotype: The junction and the germline gene differ at one end; a read error may be behind it. This chain joins TRBV6-6 and TRBJ2-3; 13 nucleotides line up with TRBD2. The CDR3 loop spans 17 amino acids. From germline, CDR1 is MNHNY and CDR2 SVGAGI (reference sequence). CDR3 amino acids: CASSQLAGGLGTDTQYF. The DNA for the CDR3 is TGCGCCAGCAGTCAACTAGCGGGGGGGCTCGGCACAGATACGCAGTATTTT.

The chain links TRBV6-2 or TRBV6-3 to TRBJ1-2; no definite D call. V lost 2 bases, J lost 6 bases, and 10 bases lay in between. In germline, CDR1 is MNHEY, CDR2 SVGEGT. The CDR3 runs 13 residues. CDR3 in DNA: TGTGCCAGCAGTTACGGCCTCGGCGATGGCTACACCTTC. It codes for CASSYGLGDGYTF.

This chain uses TRBV4-2 with TRBJ1-2, with 10 bases aligning to TRBD1. The CDR3 loop spans 14 amino acids. V shed 3 bases, J shed 6 bases, and the junction held 4 bases outside the gene matches. Germline lookup yields CDR1 LGHNA and CDR2 YNFKEQ. The CDR3 region has the DNA TGTGCCAGCAGCCAGGACGGGACAGGGGATGGCTACACCTTC. Translation: CASSQDGTGDGYTF.

This clonotype was seen a few times. The rearrangement links TRBV12-3 or TRBV12-4 to TRBJ1-6; D remains ambiguous. V was trimmed by 6 bases and J by 9 bases, leaving 18 bases between them. The CDR3 loop spans 15 amino acids. CDR3 sequence reads: CASSFRRFGFSPLHF. The CDR3 DNA is TGTGCCAGCAGCTTCCGACGTTTCGGGTTTTCACCCCTCCACTTT.

This clonotype was seen only a few times. This sequence joins TRBV20-1 and TRBJ1-2, with 7 nucleotides matching TRBD1. Germline lookup yields CDR1 DFQATT and CDR2 SNEGSKA (reference sequence). The CDR3 sequence is 12 residues long. Trimming took 5 bases from V and 4 from J; bases not matched to a gene: 4. CDR3 in DNA: TGCAGTGCTCCGACAGGGATCTATGGCTACACCTTC. As protein: CSAPTGIYGYTF.

This clonotype has a handful of counts. The V and J genes are TRBV15 and TRBJ2-4, with 7 bases lining up with TRBD1. The J segment lost 8 bases and the V segment lost 3 bases, leaving 7 bases of the junction unmatched. The CDR3 runs to 14 residues. Germline V gives CDR1 LNHNV, CDR2 YYDKDF (reference sequence). CDR3 sequence: CATSRNDRVDIQYF. The CDR3 nucleotides read TGTGCCACCAGCAGGAACGACAGGGTTGACATTCAGTACTTC.

This sequence joins TRBV20-1 and TRBJ1-1, with a weak D call TRBD1 (6 bases). CDR3 size: 13 residues. V gave up 6 bases and J gave up 8 bases, with 19 bases separating them. Germline CDR1 DFQATT, CDR2 SNEGSKA (reference sequence). The CDR3 spells CSAKEGADREAFF. The DNA of the CDR3 is TGCAGTGCCAAAGAAGGGGCTGACAGGGAAGCTTTCTTT.

This clonotype was seen a few times. The chain uses TRBV18 and TRBJ1-2, with TRBD1 matching over 11 bases. The junction had 8 bases not matched to a gene; V was cut back by 5 bases and J by 6 bases. Germline assignment: CDR1 KGHSH and CDR2 LQKENI. This CDR3 region has 15 residues. The CDR3: CASSEFGQGADGYTF. The CDR3 DNA is TGTGCCAGCTCAGAGTTCGGACAGGGGGCGGATGGCTACACCTTC.

This clonotype was seen a handful of times. The V and J genes are TRBV2 and TRBJ2-1, with no clear D. Germline V gene data show CDR1 as SNHLY and CDR2 as FYNNEI. The CDR3 runs 13 residues. V lost 2 bases to trimming and J lost 7 bases, with 9 bases between them. CDR3 amino acids: CASSETGKNEQFF. Written as DNA, the CDR3 is TGTGCCAGCAGTGAAACGGGTAAAAATGAGCAGTTCTTC. The full variable domain, rest sourced from reference TRBV2 and TRBJ2-1, is EPEVTQTPSHQVTQMGQEVILRCVPISNHLYFYWYRQILGQKVEFLVSFYNNEISEKSEIFDDQFSVERPDGSNFTLKIRSTKLEDSAMYFCASSETGKNEQFFGPGTRLTVL.

V usage is TRBV7-2 and J usage is TRBJ1-2; D remains ambiguous. In germline, CDR1 is SGHTA, CDR2 FQGNSA. The CDR3 is 14 amino acids. V lost 4 bases, J lost 8 bases, and 17 bases lay in between. DNA of the CDR3: TGTGCCAGCAGCTCCCCTGGACCCTCGAGGGGCTACACCTTC. It specifies CASSSPGPSRGYTF.

This clonotype showed up just a few times. This chain uses TRBV4-3 with TRBJ2-3; 8 positions agree with TRBD1. Germline V gives CDR1 LGHNA, CDR2 YSLEER. This CDR3 has 18 residues. The J segment lost 2 bases and the V segment lost 0 bases, leaving 10 bases of the junction unmatched. The CDR3, as DNA: TGCGCCAGCAGCCAAGAAACCAGCACAGGGGGTCCCACAGATACGCAGTATTTT. Protein: CASSQETSTGGPTDTQYF.

This clonotype has just a few counts. The genes are TRBV7-2 and TRBJ2-5, with TRBD2 as a possible D gene (5 bases). Germline V gene sequence: CDR1 SGHTA, CDR2 FQGNSA. V was pared by 2 bases and J by 1 base, with 11 bases between. The CDR3 loop spans 15 amino acids. The CDR3 loop is CASSLRGLFQETQYF. CDR3 nucleotides: TGTGCCAGCAGCTTAAGAGGGCTATTCCAAGAGACCCAGTACTTC.

This clonotype showed up many times. The chain couples TRBV5-1 to TRBJ1-1, with 7 bases matching TRBD1. V gave up 0 bases and J gave up 1 base; unmatched junction bases: 3. The CDR3 totals 15 residues. The germline CDR1 and CDR2 sequences are SGHRS and YFSETQ. The CDR3 region is CASSLAPGGNTEAFF. CDR3 sequence (DNA): TGCGCCAGCAGCTTGGCTCCAGGGGGGAACACTGAAGCTTTCTTT. Full variable domain (outside the CDR3, taken from reference TRBV5-1 and TRBJ1-1): KAGVTQTPRYLIKTRGQQVTLSCSPISGHRSVSWYQQTPGQGLQFLFEYFSETQRNKGNFPGRFSGRQFSNSRSEMNVSTLELGDSALYLCASSLAPGGNTEAFFGQGTRLTVV.

The CDR3 DNA follows: TGCAGCGCCCAGGGCGGTACTGGCTACACCTTC. Amino acids: CSAQGGTGYTF. This sequence joins TRBV29-1 and TRBJ1-2; D is perhaps TRBD1 (5 bases). V was cut by 7 bases and J by 7 bases, with 13 bases left in between. This CDR3 spans 11 amino acids. Germline CDR1 reads SQVTM; CDR2 reads ANQGSEA.

Many counts were recorded for this clonotype. The rearrangement uses TRBV12-3 or TRBV12-4 and TRBJ1-5, with a tentative D call TRBD1 (6 bases). The CDR3 has 15 amino acids. V was clipped by 1 base and J by 2 bases, with 9 bases between them. The CDR3: CASSLEGVGNQPQHF. DNA for the CDR3: TGTGCCAGCAGTTTAGAGGGGGTCGGCAATCAGCCCCAGCATTTT.

This chain joins TRBV18 and TRBJ2-1; no clear D. CDR1 is KGHSH and CDR2 is LQKENI in the germline V gene. The V gene lost 6 bases and the J gene lost 5 bases, with 14 bases spanning the gap. CDR3 length equals 14 residues. The CDR3 nucleotides are TGTGCCAGCTCGCCTGGGTCAGAGCACAATGAGCAGTTCTTC. Its translation: CASSPGSEHNEQFF.

V gene TRBV7-9 combines with J gene TRBJ1-5; D is uncertain. CDR1 is SEHNR, CDR2 FQNEAQ, per germline (reference sequence). This CDR3 has 14 residues. Trimming pared 1 base from V and 7 bases from J, leaving 11 bases between. Here the CDR3 reads CASSLDLAGQPQHF. Here the CDR3 DNA reads TGTGCCAGCAGCTTAGACTTGGCAGGACAGCCCCAGCATTTT.

The chain has TRBV4-3 and TRBJ1-1; D is possibly TRBD1 (5 bases). V was cut by 0 bases and J by 4 bases, with 15 bases left in between. CDR1 and CDR2 (germline): LGHNA, YSLEER. The CDR3 is 16 amino acids. The CDR3 region is CASSQEMGPVGTEAFF. Written as DNA, the CDR3 is TGCGCCAGCAGCCAAGAGATGGGGCCCGTGGGCACTGAAGCTTTCTTT.

The CDR3 protein is CASSPTGATRGTDTQYF. CDR3 nucleotides: TGTGCCAGCAGCCCGACCGGGGCAACCAGAGGCACAGATACGCAGTATTTT. The rearrangement joins TRBV7-3 to TRBJ2-3; D may be TRBD1 or TRBD2 (5 bases each). The CDR3 length is 17 residues. Trimming removed 5 bases at V and 1 base at J, with 19 bases between. Germline V lookup: CDR1 SGHTA, CDR2 FQGTGA. The variable domain in full, completed from reference TRBV7-3 and TRBJ2-3, reads GAGVSQTPSNKVTEKGKYVELRCDPISGHTALYWYRQSLGQGPEFLIYFQGTGAADDSGLPNDRFFAVRPEGSVSTLKIQRTERGDSAVYLCASSPTGATRGTDTQYFGPGTRLTVL.

The chain recombines TRBV6-1 with TRBJ1-1, with TRBD1 matching over 10 bases. Germline V gene data show CDR1 as MNHNS and CDR2 as SASEGT. The ends lost 4 bases at V and 0 bases at J; junction bases unmatched: 5. This CDR3 is built from 16 residues. This CDR3 reads CASSAKTGGMNTEAFF. DNA for the CDR3: TGTGCCAGCAGTGCGAAGACAGGGGGCATGAACACTGAAGCTTTCTTT.

This clonotype was detected many times. V is TRBV7-2 and J is TRBJ2-1, with a possible D match to TRBD1 (6 bases). V was clipped by 5 bases and J by 4 bases, with 12 bases between them. Germline-derived CDR1 and CDR2 are SGHTA and FQGNSA. The length of the CDR3 is 14 residues. CDR3 sequence reads: CASSTRTVYNEQFF. The DNA for the CDR3 is TGTGCCAGCAGCACCCGGACAGTATACAATGAGCAGTTCTTC. Supplemented by reference TRBV7-2 and TRBJ2-1, the full variable domain reads GAGVSQSPSNKVTEKGKDVELRCDPISGHTALYWYRQSLGQGLEFLIYFQGNSAPDKSGLPSDRFSAERTGGSVSTLTIQRTQQEDSAVYLCASSTRTVYNEQFFGPGTRLTVL.

This clonotype was counted at least ten times. This chain uses TRBV4-2 with TRBJ2-7; D is unclear. The germline gives CDR1 LGHNA, CDR2 YNFKEQ. The V end lost 0 bases, the J end lost 0 bases, and 12 bases lay between the germline ends. This CDR3 region has 16 residues. The CDR3 nucleotides read TGTGCCAGCAGCCAAGATAGGTACTCAGACTCCTACGAGCAGTACTTC. It codes for CASSQDRYSDSYEQYF.